The rows below give T cell receptor beta chains drawn from one sample of a study of regulatory T cells in long-lasting Graves disease. Using its own MiXCR run on the multiplex PCR reads, TCRdb lists one record per CDR3 protein. The sample lists a few hundred thousand distinct CDR3 sequences; roughly a fifth were seen once. The sample here was peripheral blood mononuclear cells (PBMCs), taken when the disease was refractory, from a patient treated with antithyroid drugs. The source is a female donor with Graves disease. Both conserved end residues are part of each CDR3. The D gene is left open where the match is weak. For some rows the clone size is stated as once, few or many, or as a class when expanded; others skip it.

TRBV28	NA	TRBJ2-1	NA	CASRWVEGNEQFF	TGTGCCAGCAGGTGGGTGGAGGGAAATGAGCAGTTCTTC
TRBV3-1	NA	TRBJ1-5	many	CASSQDSGLRPQHF	TGTGCCAGCAGCCAAGATAGCGGGCTTCGGCCCCAGCATTTT
TRBV6-1	NA	TRBJ2-7	many	CASRQRRDSYEQYF	TGTGCCAGCAGACAACGACGGGACTCCTACGAGCAGTACTTC
TRBV30	NA	TRBJ1-4	few	CAWSAGGLGEKLFF	TGTGCCTGGAGTGCTGGGGGTCTCGGGGAAAAACTGTTTTTT
TRBV28	TRBD1	TRBJ1-4	many	CASRQPGQFGEKLFF	TGTGCCAGCAGACAACCGGGACAGTTCGGGGAAAAACTGTTTTTT
TRBV28	TRBD2	TRBJ2-3	NA	CASSRLAGGTDTQYF	TGTGCCAGCAGCCGACTAGCGGGTGGCACAGATACGCAGTATTTT
TRBV29-1	TRBD1	TRBJ1-2	few	CSASGTGLYGYTF	TGCAGCGCCTCCGGGACAGGCCTCTATGGCTACACCTTC
TRBV28	TRBD1	TRBJ2-3	few	CASSLLGGTGDLTSTDTQYF	TGTGCCAGCAGCCTGCTAGGGGGGACAGGGGACTTAACTAGCACAGATACGCAGTATTTT
TRBV28	NA	TRBJ1-2	NA	CAIQSGYNYGYTF	TGTGCCATCCAGTCGGGCTATAACTATGGCTACACCTTC
TRBV30	NA	TRBJ2-5	NA	CAWSLRDGQETQYF	TGTGCCTGGAGCCTCCGGGACGGCCAAGAGACCCAGTACTTC
TRBV12-3/TRBV12-4	NA	TRBJ2-3	NA	CASTGRQTLTDTQYF	TGTGCCAGCACCGGGCGACAGACCCTCACAGATACGCAGTATTTT
TRBV2	NA	TRBJ1-5	many	CASSDEFGGNQPQHF	TGTGCCAGCAGTGATGAGTTTGGGGGCAATCAGCCCCAGCATTTT
TRBV3-1	TRBD1	TRBJ1-1	many	CASSQRQGLTEAFF	TGTGCCAGCAGCCAAAGACAGGGGCTAACTGAAGCTTTCTTT
TRBV5-1	NA	TRBJ2-2	few	CASRKLPQDTGELFF	TGCGCCAGCAGAAAGCTACCCCAGGACACCGGGGAGCTGTTTTTT
TRBV3-1	NA	TRBJ2-7	many	CASSQGPSEQYF	TGTGCCAGCAGCCAAGGGCCATCCGAGCAGTACTTC
TRBV10-3	NA	TRBJ2-7	many	CAISEDGSYEQYF	TGTGCCATCAGTGAGGACGGTTCCTACGAGCAGTACTTC
TRBV20-1	NA	TRBJ1-1	few	CSARDWQMNTEAFF	TGCAGTGCTAGAGATTGGCAGATGAACACTGAAGCTTTCTTT
TRBV4-1	NA	TRBJ2-6	NA	CASSQEGGGSGANVLTF	TGCGCCAGCAGCCAAGAGGGAGGGGGCTCTGGGGCCAACGTCCTGACTTTC
TRBV6-5	NA	TRBJ2-7	many	CASSYYDSSYEQYF	TGTGCCAGCAGTTATTATGACAGCTCCTACGAGCAGTACTTC
TRBV6-1	TRBD1	TRBJ1-5	few	CASRHYSRSGQSQPQHF	TGTGCCAGCAGACACTATTCAAGGTCGGGACAGAGTCAGCCCCAGCATTTT
TRBV20-1	TRBD1	TRBJ1-2	NA	CSARVTTGGFGGYTF	TGCAGTGCTAGAGTTACGACAGGGGGCTTCGGTGGCTACACCTTC
TRBV5-1	NA	TRBJ1-1	many	CASSSRQPTEAFF	TGCGCCAGCAGCTCCCGACAGCCGACTGAAGCTTTCTTT
TRBV7-3	TRBD2	TRBJ2-2	many	CASNSIRRGGRGELFF	TGTGCCAGCAACTCTATACGCCGGGGGGGACGAGGGGAGCTGTTTTTT
TRBV12-3/TRBV12-4	NA	TRBJ1-5	many	CASSFRKTNQPQHF	TGTGCCAGCAGTTTTCGAAAGACCAATCAGCCCCAGCATTTT
TRBV7-3	TRBD1	TRBJ2-2	NA	CASSLSPRDRASGELFF	TGTGCCAGCAGCTTAAGTCCCCGGGACAGGGCCTCCGGGGAGCTGTTTTTT
TRBV2	NA	TRBJ1-2	many	CASSGSRTNYGYTF	TGTGCCAGCAGTGGATCTCGAACAAACTATGGCTACACCTTC
TRBV3-1	TRBD2	TRBJ2-5	many	CASRLTGGEETQYF	TGTGCCAGCAGGTTGACGGGAGGAGAAGAGACCCAGTACTTC
TRBV2	TRBD2	TRBJ2-7	NA	CASSEAGGGFSYEQYF	TGTGCCAGCAGTGAAGCGGGGGGAGGGTTCTCCTACGAGCAGTACTTC
TRBV6-1	NA	TRBJ1-5	NA	CASSPAYGNQPQHF	TGTGCCAGCAGCCCCGCGTACGGGAATCAGCCCCAGCATTTT
TRBV6-4	NA	TRBJ1-1	NA	CASSESSMAGGMNTEAFF	TGTGCCAGCAGTGAGTCGAGTATGGCTGGGGGGATGAACACTGAAGCTTTCTTT
TRBV30	TRBD1	TRBJ2-7	few	CAWDRTGESEQYF	TGTGCCTGGGACAGGACAGGGGAAAGCGAGCAGTACTTC
TRBV5-6	NA	TRBJ2-3	few	CASSLEGLAADTQYF	TGTGCCAGCAGCTTGGAAGGGCTAGCCGCAGATACGCAGTATTTT
TRBV11-2	NA	TRBJ2-4	few	CASSQLRAKNIQYF	TGTGCCAGCAGCCAACTCAGAGCCAAAAACATTCAGTACTTC